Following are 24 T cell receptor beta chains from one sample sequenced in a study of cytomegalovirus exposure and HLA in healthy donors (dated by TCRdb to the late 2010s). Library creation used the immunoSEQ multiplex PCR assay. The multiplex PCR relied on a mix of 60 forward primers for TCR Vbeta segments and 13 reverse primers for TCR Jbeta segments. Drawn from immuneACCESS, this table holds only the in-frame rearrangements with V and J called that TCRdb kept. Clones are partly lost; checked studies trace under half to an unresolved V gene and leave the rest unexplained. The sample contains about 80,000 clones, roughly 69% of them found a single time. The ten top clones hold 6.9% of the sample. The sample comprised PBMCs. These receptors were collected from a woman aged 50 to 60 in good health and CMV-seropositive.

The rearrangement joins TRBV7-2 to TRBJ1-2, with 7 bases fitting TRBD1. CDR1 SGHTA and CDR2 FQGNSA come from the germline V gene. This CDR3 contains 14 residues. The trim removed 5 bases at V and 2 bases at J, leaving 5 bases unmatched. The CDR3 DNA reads TGTGCCAGCAGCGGGGCGACAGGGAACTATGGCTACACCTTC. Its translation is CASSGATGNYGYTF.

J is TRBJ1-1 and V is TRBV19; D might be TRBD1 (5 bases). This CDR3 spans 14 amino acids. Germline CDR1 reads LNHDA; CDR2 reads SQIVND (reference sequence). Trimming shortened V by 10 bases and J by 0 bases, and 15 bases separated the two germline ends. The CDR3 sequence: CAIRTPRLNTEAFF. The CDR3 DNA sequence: TGTGCCATACGGACACCTCGATTGAACACTGAAGCTTTCTTT. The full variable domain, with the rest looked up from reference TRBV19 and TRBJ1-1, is DGGITQSPKYLFRKEGQNVTLSCEQNLNHDAMYWYRQDPGQGLRLIYYSQIVNDFQKGDIAEGYSVSREKKESFPLTVTSAQKNPTAFYLCAIRTPRLNTEAFFGQGTRLTVV.

CDR3 DNA sequence: TGCAGCGTTGGGACAGGGGCAAATACGCAGTATTTT. Amino acids: CSVGTGANTQYF. The chain combines TRBV29-1 with TRBJ2-3; TRBD1 aligns across 9 bases. Germline V gives CDR1 SQVTM, CDR2 ANQGSEA. The trim removed 4 bases at V and 7 bases at J, leaving 3 bases unmatched. The CDR3 consists of 12 residues.

CDR3 in amino acids: CASSEAGTGGTEAFF. CDR3 sequence (DNA): TGCGCCAGCAGTGAGGCAGGGACAGGGGGCACTGAAGCTTTCTTT. The chain links TRBV10-1 to TRBJ1-1; 11 bases agree with TRBD1. The V segment lost 2 bases and the J segment 4 bases; nucleotides outside the gene matches: 3. The CDR3 runs 15 residues. CDR1 and CDR2 from the germline V gene are WNHNN and SYGVQD (reference sequence).

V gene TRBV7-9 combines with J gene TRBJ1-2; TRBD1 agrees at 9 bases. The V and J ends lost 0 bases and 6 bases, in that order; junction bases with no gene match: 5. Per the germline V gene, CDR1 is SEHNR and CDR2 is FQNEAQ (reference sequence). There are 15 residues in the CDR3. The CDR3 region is CASSLANTGGDGYTF. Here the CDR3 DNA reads TGTGCCAGCAGCTTAGCTAATACAGGGGGCGATGGCTACACCTTC.

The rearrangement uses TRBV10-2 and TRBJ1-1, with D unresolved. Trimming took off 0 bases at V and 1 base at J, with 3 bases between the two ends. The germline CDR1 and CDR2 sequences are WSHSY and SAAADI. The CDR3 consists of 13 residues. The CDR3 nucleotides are TGCGCCAGCAGTGAGTCCAGGAACACTGAAGCTTTCTTT. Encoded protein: CASSESRNTEAFF.

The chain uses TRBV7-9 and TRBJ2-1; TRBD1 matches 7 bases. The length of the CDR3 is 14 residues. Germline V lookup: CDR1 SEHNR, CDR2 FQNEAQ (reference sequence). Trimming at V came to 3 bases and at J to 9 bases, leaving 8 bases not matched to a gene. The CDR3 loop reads CASSFNRGRGEQFF. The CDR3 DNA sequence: TGTGCCAGCAGCTTTAACAGGGGTAGGGGTGAGCAGTTCTTC.

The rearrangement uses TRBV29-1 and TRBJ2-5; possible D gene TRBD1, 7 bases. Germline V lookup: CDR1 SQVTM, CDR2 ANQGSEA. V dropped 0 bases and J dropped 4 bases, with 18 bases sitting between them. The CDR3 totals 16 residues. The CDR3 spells CSVEDPVAGGGETQYF. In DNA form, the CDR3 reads TGCAGCGTTGAAGATCCTGTAGCAGGGGGAGGAGAGACCCAGTACTTC.

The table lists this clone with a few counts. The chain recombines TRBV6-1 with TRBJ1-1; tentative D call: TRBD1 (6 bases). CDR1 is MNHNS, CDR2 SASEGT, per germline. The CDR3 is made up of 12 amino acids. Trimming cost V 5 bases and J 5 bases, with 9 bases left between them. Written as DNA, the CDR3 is TGTGCCAGCAGTACAGGGAGTACTGAAGCTTTCTTT. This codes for CASSTGSTEAFF.

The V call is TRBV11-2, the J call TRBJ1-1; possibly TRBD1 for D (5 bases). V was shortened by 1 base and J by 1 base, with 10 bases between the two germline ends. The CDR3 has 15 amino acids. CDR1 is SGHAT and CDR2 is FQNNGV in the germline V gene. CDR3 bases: TGTGCCAGCAGCTTAGTATGGGGCCCGAACACTGAAGCTTTCTTT. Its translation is CASSLVWGPNTEAFF.

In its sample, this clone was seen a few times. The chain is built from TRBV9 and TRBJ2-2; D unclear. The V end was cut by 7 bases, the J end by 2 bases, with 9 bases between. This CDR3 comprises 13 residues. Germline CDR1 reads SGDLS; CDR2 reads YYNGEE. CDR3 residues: CASSGSNTGELFF. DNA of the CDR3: TGTGCCAGCTCCGGGTCTAACACCGGGGAGCTGTTTTTT.

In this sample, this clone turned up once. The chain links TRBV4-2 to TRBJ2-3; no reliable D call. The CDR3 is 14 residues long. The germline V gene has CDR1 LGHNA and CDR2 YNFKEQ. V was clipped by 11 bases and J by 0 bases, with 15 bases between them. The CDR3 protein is CAGASTSSTDTQYF. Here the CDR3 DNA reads TGTGCCGGCGCCTCGACTTCTAGCACAGATACGCAGTATTTT.

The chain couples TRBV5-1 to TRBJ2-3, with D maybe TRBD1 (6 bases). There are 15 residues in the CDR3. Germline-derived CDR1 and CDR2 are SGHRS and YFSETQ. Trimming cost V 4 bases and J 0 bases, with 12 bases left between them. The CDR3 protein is CASSGRDTSTDTQYF. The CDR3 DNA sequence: TGCGCCAGCAGCGGAAGGGACACGAGCACAGATACGCAGTATTTT.

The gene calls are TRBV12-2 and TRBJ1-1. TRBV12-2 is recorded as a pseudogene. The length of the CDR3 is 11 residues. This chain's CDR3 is CASRGRGEAFF. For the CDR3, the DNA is TGTGCAAGTCGGGGCCGGGGGGAAGCTTTCTTT.

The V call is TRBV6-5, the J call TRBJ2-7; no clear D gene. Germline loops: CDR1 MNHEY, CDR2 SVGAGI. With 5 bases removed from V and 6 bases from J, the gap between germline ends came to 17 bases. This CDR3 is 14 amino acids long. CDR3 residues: CASSERPIPGEQYF. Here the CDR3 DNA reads TGTGCCAGCAGTGAACGCCCCATTCCGGGCGAGCAGTACTTC.

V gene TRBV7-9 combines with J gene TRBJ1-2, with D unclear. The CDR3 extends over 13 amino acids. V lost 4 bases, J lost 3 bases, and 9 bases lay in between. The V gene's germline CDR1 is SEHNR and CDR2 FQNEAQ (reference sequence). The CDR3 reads CASSYQQDYGYTF. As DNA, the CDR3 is TGTGCCAGCAGCTACCAACAAGACTATGGCTACACCTTC.

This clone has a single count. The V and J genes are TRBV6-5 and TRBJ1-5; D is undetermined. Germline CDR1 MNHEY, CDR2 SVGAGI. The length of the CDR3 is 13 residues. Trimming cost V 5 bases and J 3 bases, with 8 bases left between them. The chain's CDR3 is CASSGAFNQPQHF. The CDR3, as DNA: TGTGCCAGCAGTGGAGCCTTCAATCAGCCCCAGCATTTT.

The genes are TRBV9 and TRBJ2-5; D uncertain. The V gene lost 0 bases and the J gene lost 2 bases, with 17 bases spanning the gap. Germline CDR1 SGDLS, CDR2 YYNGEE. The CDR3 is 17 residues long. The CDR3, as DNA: TGTGCCAGCAGCGTAGGCCAGTCGTTGCTCGAACAAGAGACCCAGTACTTC. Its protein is CASSVGQSLLEQETQYF.

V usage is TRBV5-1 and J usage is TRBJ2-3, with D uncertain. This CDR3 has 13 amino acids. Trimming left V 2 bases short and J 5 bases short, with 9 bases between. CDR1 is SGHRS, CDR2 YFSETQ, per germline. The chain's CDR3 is CASSLETRDTQYF. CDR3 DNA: TGCGCCAGCAGCTTAGAGACAAGAGATACGCAGTATTTT. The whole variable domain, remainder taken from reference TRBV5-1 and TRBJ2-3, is KAGVTQTPRYLIKTRGQQVTLSCSPISGHRSVSWYQQTPGQGLQFLFEYFSETQRNKGNFPGRFSGRQFSNSRSEMNVSTLELGDSALYLCASSLETRDTQYFGPGTRLTVL.

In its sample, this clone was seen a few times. The CDR3 sequence is CASNPAGGQETQYF. Here the CDR3 DNA reads TGTGCCAGCAATCCAGCGGGGGGGCAAGAGACCCAGTACTTC. The chain couples TRBV9 to TRBJ2-5; 10 nucleotides align to TRBD2. The CDR3 runs to 14 residues. Germline CDR1 reads SGDLS; CDR2 reads YYNGEE. V lost 6 bases to trimming and J lost 2 bases; unmatched junction nucleotides: 4.

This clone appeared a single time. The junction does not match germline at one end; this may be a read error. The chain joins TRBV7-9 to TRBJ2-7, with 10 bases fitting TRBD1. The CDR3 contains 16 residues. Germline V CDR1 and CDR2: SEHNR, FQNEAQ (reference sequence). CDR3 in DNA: TGTTCCAGCAGCTTAGGCTGGGACAGGGGATCCTACGAGCAGTACTTC. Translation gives CSSSLGWDRGSYEQYF.

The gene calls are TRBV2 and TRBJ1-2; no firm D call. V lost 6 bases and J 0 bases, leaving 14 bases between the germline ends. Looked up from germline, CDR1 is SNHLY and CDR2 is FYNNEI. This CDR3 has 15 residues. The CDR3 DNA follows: TGTGCCAGCAGCGTACCGCGGCCCCCTAACTATGGCTACACCTTC. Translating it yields CASSVPRPPNYGYTF.

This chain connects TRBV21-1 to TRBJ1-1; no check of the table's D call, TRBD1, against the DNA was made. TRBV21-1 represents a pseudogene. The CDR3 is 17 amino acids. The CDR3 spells CASCDRDRELKNTEAFF. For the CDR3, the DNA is TGTGCCAGCTGTGACCGGGACAGGGAGTTGAAGAACACTGAAGCTTTCTTT.

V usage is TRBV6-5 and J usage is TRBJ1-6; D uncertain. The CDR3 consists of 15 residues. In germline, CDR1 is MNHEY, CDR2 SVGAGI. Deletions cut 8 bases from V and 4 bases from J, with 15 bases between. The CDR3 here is CASSLTRLYNSPLHF. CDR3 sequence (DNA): TGTGCCAGCTCCCTCACGAGATTGTATAATTCACCCCTCCACTTT.